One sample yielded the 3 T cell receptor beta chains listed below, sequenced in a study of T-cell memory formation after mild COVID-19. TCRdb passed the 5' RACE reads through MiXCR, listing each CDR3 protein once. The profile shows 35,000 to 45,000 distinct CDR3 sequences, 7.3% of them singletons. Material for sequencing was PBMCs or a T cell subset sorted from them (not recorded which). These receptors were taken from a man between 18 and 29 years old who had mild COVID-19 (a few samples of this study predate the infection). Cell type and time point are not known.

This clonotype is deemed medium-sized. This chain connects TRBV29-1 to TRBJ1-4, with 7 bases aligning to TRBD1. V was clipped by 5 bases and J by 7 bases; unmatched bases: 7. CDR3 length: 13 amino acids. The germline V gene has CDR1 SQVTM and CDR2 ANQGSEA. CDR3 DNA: TGCAGCGTTAGGGACAGCGGAGGTGAAAAACTGTTTTTT. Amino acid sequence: CSVRDSGGEKLFF. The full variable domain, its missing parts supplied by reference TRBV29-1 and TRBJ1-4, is SAVISQKPSRDICQRGTSLTIQCQVDSQVTMMFWYRQQPGQSLTLIATANQGSEATYESGFVIDKFPISRPNLTFSTLTVSNMSPEDSSIYLCSVRDSGGEKLFFGSGTQLSVL.

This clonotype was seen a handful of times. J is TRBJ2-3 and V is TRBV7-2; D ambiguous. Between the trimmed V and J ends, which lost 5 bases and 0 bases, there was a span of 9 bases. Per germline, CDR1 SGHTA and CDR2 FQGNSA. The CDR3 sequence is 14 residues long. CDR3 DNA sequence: TGTGCCAGCAGCCCCTTTGACAGCACAGATACGCAGTATTTT. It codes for CASSPFDSTDTQYF.

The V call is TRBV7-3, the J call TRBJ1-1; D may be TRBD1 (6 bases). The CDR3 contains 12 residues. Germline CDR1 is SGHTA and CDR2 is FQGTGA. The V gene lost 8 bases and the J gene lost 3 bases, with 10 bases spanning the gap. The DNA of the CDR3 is TGTGCCAGCTCGGGACACTACACTGAAGCTTTCTTT. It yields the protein CASSGHYTEAFF.